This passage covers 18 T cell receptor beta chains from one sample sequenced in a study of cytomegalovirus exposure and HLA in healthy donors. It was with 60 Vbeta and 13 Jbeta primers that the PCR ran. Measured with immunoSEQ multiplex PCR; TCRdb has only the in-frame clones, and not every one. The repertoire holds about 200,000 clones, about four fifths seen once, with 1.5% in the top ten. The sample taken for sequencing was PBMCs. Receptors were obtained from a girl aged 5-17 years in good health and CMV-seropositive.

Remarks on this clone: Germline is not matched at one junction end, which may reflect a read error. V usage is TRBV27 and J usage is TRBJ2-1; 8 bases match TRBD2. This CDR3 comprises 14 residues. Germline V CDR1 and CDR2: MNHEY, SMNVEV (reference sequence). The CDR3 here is CASSLAGGPNAQFF. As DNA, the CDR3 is TGTGCCAGCAGTTTAGCGGGGGGCCCTAATGCGCAGTTCTTC.

This CDR3 reads CASSLFSEPYGYTF. The CDR3 DNA sequence: TGTGCCAGCAGCTTATTCTCAGAACCCTATGGCTACACCTTC. The rearrangement joins TRBV7-2 to TRBJ1-2, with no clear D. CDR3 length: 14 residues. With 2 bases removed from V and 4 bases from J, the gap between germline ends came to 11 bases. Looked up from germline, CDR1 is SGHTA and CDR2 is FQGNSA.

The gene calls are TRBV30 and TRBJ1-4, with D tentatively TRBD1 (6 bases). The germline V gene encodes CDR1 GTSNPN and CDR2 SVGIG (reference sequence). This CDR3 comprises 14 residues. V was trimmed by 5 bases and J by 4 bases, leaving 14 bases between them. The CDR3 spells CAWEGGGVNEKLFF. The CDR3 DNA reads TGTGCCTGGGAGGGTGGGGGCGTTAATGAAAAACTGTTTTTT.

The DNA for the CDR3 is TGTGCCAGCAGCTCCTCGGGGAGCGGCTCCTACAATGAGCAGTTCTTC. Translated: CASSSSGSGSYNEQFF. J is TRBJ2-1 and V is TRBV11-3; maybe TRBD2 (5 bases). This CDR3 is 16 amino acids long. The V gene lost 4 bases and the J gene lost 0 bases, with 13 bases spanning the gap. In germline, CDR1 is SGHNT, CDR2 YENEEA.

DNA of the CDR3: TGTGCCATCAGCGAAACAGGGGTTGAGCAGTTCTTC. It codes for CAISETGVEQFF. The rearrangement links TRBV10-3 to TRBJ2-1; TRBD1 matches 7 bases. Germline V CDR1 and CDR2: ENHRY, SYGVKD. The V gene end was trimmed by 6 bases and the J gene end by 9 bases; junction bases not matched to a gene: 5. The CDR3 sequence is 12 residues long.

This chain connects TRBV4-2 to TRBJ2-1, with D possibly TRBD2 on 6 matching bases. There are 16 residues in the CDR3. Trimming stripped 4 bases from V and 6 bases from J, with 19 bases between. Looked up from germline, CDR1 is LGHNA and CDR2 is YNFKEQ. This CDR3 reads CASSPGSLGRGNEQFF. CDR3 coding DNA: TGTGCCAGCAGCCCAGGCTCTTTGGGGCGGGGCAATGAGCAGTTCTTC.

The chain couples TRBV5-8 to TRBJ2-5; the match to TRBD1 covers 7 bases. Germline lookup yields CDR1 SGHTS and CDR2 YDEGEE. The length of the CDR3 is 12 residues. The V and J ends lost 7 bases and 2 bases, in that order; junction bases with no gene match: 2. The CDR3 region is CASGGQQETQYF. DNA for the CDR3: TGTGCCAGCGGGGGACAGCAAGAGACCCAGTACTTC.

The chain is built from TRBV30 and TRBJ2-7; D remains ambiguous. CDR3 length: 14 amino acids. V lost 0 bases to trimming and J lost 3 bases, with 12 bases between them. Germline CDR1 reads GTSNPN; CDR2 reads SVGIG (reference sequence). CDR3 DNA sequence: TGTGCCTGGAGTGTAGGTCTATACTACTACGAGCAGTACTTC. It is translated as CAWSVGLYYYEQYF.

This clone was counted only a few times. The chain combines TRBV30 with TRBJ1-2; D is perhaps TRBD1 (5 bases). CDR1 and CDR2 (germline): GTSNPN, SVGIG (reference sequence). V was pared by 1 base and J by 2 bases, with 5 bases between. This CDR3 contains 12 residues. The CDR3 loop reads CAWSEGNYGYTF. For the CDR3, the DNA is TGTGCCTGGAGTGAGGGGAACTATGGCTACACCTTC.

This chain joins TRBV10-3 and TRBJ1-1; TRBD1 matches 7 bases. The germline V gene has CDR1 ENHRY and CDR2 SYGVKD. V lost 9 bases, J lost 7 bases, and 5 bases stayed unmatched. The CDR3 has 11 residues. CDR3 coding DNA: TGTGCCATTTCCCAGGGGGGTGAAGCTTTCTTT. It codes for CAISQGGEAFF.

Written as DNA, the CDR3 is TGTGCCAGCAGCTTTCGGGGAAGCTACACCTTC. Translation gives CASSFRGSYTF. The V and J genes are TRBV5-7 and TRBJ1-2, with D uncertain. TRBV5-7 is classed as an ORF, of uncertain function. The V gene lost 2 bases and the J gene lost 9 bases, with 8 bases spanning the gap. This CDR3 spans 11 amino acids.

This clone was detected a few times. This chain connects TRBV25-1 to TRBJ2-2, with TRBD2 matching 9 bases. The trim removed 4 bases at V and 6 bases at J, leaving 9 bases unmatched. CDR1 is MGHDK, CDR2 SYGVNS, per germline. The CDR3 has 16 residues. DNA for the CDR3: TGTGCCAGCAGTGGAGAGGGGGGACTAGCCCCCGGGGAGCTGTTTTTT. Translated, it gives CASSGEGGLAPGELFF.

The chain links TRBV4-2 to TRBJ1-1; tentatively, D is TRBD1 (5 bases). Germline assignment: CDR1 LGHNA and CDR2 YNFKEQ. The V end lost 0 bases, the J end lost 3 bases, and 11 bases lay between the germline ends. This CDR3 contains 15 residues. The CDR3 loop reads CASSQDQGRDTEAFF. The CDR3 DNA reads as TGTGCCAGCAGCCAAGATCAGGGCAGGGACACTGAAGCTTTCTTT.

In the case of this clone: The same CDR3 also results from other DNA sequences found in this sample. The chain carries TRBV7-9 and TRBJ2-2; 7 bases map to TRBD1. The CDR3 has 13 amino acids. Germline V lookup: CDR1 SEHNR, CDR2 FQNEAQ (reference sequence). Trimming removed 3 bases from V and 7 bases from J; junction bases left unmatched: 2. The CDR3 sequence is CASSFTGDGELFF. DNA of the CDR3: TGTGCCAGCAGCTTTACAGGGGACGGGGAGCTGTTTTTT.

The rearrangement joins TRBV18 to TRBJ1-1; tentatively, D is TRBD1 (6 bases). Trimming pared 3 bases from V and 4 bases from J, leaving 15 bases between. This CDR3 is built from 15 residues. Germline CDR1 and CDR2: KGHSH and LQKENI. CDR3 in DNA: TGTGCCAGCTCACCCATAGGGGGGGTGAGCACTGAAGCTTTCTTT. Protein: CASSPIGGVSTEAFF.

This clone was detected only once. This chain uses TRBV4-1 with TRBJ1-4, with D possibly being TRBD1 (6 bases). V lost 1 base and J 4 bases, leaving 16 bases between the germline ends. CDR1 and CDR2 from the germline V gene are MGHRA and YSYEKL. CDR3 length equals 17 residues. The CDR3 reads CASSQVPDSYRNEKLFF. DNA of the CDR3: TGCGCCAGCAGCCAAGTCCCGGACAGCTATCGTAATGAAAAACTGTTTTTT.

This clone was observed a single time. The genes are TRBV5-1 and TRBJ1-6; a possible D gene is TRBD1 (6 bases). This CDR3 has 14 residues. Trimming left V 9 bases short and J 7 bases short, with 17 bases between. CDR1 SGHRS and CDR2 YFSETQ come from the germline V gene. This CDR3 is CATTPAGVNSPLHF. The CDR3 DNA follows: TGCGCCACCACGCCGGCAGGGGTGAATTCACCCCTCCACTTT.

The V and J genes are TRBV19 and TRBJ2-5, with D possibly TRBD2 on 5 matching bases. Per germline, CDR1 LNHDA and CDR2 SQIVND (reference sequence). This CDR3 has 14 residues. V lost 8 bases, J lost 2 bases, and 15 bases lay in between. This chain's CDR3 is CASSERGHQETQYF. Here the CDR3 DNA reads TGTGCCAGTTCCGAGCGCGGGCATCAAGAGACCCAGTACTTC.